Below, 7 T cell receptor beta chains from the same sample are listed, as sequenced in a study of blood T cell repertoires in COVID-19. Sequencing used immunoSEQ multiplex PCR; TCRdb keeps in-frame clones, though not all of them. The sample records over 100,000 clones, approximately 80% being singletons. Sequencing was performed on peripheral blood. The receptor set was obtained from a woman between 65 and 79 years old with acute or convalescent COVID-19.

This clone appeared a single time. The CDR3 DNA is TGCGCCAGCAGCTCCGACGGGTACGAGCAGTACTTC. This translates into CASSSDGYEQYF. The gene calls are TRBV5-1 and TRBJ2-7; unclear D gene. CDR1 and CDR2 from the germline V gene are SGHRS and YFSETQ. With 3 bases removed from V and 4 bases from J, the gap between germline ends came to 8 bases. This CDR3 region has 12 residues. The entire variable domain, with the rest obtained from reference TRBV5-1 and TRBJ2-7, is as follows: KAGVTQTPRYLIKTRGQQVTLSCSPISGHRSVSWYQQTPGQGLQFLFEYFSETQRNKGNFPGRFSGRQFSNSRSEMNVSTLELGDSALYLCASSSDGYEQYFGPGTRLTVT.

The CDR3 spells CASSEAMIPGPSYNEQFF. In nucleotides, the CDR3 is TGTGCCAGCAGTGAAGCTATGATTCCAGGTCCCTCCTACAATGAGCAGTTCTTC. The V and J genes are TRBV6-1 and TRBJ2-1; no clear D gene. Trimming pared 0 bases from V and 0 bases from J, leaving 15 bases between. Germline-derived CDR1 and CDR2 are MNHNS and SASEGT. The CDR3 is made up of 18 amino acids.

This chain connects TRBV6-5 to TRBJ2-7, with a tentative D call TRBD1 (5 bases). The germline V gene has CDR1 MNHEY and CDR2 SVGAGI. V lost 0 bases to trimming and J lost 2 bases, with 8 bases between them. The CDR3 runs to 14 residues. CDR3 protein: CASSYSQGTYEQYF. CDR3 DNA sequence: TGTGCCAGCAGTTACTCCCAGGGAACCTACGAGCAGTACTTC.

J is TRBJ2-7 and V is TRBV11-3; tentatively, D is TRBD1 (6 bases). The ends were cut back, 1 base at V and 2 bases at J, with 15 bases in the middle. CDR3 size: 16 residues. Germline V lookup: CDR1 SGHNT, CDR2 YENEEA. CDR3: CASSLARQARAYEQYF. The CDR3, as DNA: TGTGCCAGCAGCTTAGCCAGACAGGCCCGCGCCTACGAGCAGTACTTC.

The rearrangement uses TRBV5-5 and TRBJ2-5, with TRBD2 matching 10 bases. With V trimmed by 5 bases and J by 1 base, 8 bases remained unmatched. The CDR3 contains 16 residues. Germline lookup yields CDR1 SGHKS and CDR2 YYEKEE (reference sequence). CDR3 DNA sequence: TGTGCCAGCAGTCTAGCGGGGGCCCCACCCCAAGAGACCCAGTACTTC. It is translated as CASSLAGAPPQETQYF.

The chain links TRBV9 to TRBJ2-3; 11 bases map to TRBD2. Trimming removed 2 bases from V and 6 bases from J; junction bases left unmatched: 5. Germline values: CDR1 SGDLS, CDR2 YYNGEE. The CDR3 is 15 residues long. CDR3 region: CASSVTSGGPDTQYF. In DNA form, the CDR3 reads TGTGCCAGCAGCGTTACTAGCGGGGGTCCCGATACGCAGTATTTT.

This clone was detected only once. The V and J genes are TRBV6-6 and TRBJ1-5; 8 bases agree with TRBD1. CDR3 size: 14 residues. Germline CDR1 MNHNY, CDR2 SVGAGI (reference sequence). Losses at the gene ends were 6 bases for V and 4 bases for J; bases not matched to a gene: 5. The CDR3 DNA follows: TGTGCCAGCAGATCAGGGGGCGCGAATCAGCCCCAGCATTTT. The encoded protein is CASRSGGANQPQHF.